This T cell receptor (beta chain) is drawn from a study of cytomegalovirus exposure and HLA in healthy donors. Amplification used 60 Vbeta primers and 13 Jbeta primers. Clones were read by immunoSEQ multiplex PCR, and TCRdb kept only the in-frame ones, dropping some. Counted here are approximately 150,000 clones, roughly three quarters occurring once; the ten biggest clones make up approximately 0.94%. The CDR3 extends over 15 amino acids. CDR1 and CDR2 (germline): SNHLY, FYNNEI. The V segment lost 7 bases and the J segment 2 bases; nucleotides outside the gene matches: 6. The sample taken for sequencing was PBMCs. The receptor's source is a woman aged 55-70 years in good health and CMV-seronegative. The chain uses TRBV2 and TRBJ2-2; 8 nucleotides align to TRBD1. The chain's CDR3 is CASKRGQENTGELFF. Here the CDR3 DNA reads TGTGCCAGCAAACGGGGACAGGAAAACACCGGGGAGCTGTTTTTT. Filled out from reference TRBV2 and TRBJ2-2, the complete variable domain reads EPEVTQTPSHQVTQMGQEVILRCVPISNHLYFYWYRQILGQKVEFLVSFYNNEISEKSEIFDDQFSVERPDGSNFTLKIRSTKLEDSAMYFCASKRGQENTGELFFGEGSRLTVL.